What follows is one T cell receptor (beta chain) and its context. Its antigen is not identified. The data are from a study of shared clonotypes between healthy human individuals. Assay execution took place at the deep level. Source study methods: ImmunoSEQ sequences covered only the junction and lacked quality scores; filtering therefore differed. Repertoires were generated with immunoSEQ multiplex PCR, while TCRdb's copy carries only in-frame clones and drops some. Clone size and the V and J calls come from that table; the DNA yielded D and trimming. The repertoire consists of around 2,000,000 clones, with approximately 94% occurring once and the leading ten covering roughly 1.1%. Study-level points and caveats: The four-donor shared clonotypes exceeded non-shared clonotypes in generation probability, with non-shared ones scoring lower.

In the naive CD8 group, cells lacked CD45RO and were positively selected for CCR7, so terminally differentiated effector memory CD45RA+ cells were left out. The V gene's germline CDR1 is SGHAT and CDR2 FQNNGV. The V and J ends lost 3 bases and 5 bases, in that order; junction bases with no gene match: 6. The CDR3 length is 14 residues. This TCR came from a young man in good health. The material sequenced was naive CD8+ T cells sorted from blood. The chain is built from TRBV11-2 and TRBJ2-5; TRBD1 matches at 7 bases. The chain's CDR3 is CASSFRSRGETQYF. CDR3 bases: TGTGCCAGCAGCTTTAGGAGCAGGGGGGAGACCCAGTACTTC.